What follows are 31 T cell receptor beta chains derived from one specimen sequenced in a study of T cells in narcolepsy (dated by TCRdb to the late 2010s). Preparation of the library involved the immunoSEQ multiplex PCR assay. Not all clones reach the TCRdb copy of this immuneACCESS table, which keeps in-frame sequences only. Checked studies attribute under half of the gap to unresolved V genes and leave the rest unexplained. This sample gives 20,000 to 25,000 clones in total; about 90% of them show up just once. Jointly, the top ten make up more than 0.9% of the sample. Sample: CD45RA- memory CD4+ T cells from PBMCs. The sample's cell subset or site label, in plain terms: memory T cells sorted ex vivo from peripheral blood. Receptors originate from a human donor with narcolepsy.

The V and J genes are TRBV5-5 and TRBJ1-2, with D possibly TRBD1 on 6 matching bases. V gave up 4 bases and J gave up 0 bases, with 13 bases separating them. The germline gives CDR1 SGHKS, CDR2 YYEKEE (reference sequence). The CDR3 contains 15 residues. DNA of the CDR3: TGTGCCAGCAGCCGCCCGGGGGCGACTAACTATGGCTACACCTTC. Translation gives CASSRPGATNYGYTF.

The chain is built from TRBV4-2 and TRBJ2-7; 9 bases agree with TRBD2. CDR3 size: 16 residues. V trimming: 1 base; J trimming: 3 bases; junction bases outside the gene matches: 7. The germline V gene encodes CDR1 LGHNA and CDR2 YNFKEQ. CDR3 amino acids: CASSQALAGLDYEQYF. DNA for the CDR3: TGTGCCAGCAGCCAAGCGCTAGCGGGACTCGACTACGAGCAGTACTTC.

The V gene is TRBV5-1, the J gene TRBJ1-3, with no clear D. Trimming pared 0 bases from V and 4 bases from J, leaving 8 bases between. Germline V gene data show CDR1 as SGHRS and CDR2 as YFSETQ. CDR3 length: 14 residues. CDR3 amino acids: CASSLAGRGNTIYF. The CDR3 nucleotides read TGCGCCAGCAGCTTGGCTGGGAGAGGAAACACCATATATTTT.

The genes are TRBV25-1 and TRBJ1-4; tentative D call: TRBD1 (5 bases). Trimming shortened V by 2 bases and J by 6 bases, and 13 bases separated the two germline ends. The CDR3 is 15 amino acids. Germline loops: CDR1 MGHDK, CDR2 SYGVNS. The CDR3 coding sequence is TGTGCCAGCAGTGAACCAGGGTTGAGATATGAAAAACTGTTTTTT. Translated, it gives CASSEPGLRYEKLFF. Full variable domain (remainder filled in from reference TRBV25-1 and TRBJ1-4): EADIYQTPRYLVIGTGKKITLECSQTMGHDKMYWYQQDPGMELHLIHYSYGVNSTEKGDLSSESTVSRIRTEHFPLTLESARPSHTSQYLCASSEPGLRYEKLFFGSGTQLSVL.

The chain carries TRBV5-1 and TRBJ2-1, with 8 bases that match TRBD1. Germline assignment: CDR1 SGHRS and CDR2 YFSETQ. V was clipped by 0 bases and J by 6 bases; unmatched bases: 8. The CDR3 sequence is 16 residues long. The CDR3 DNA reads TGCGCCAGCAGCTTGGTCGGCAGGGGGCATGGCAATGAGCAGTTCTTC. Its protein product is CASSLVGRGHGNEQFF.

Here the CDR3 reads CASSYETPRPETQYF. Here the CDR3 DNA reads TGTGCCAGCAGTTACGAAACACCGAGGCCTGAGACCCAGTACTTC. The V gene is TRBV6-5, the J gene TRBJ2-5; D is uncertain. V lost 2 bases to trimming and J lost 5 bases, with 15 bases between them. CDR1 MNHEY and CDR2 SVGAGI come from the germline V gene. The CDR3 runs 15 residues.

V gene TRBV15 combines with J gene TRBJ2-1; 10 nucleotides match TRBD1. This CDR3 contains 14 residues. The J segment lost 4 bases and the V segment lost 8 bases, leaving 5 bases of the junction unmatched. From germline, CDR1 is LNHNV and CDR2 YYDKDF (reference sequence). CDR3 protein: CATGRQGAYNEQFF. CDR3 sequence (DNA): TGTGCCACCGGACGACAGGGGGCGTACAATGAGCAGTTCTTC.

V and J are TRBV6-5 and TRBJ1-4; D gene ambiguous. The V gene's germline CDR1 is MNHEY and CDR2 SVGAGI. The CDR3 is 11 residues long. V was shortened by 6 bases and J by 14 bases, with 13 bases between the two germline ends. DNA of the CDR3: TGTGCCAGCAGGGCGGCGGATCACCTGTTTTTT. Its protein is CASRAADHLFF.

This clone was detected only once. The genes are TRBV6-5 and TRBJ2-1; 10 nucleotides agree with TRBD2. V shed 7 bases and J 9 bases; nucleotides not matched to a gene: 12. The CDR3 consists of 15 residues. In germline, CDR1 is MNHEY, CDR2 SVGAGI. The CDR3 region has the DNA TGTGCCAGCACCTTGGAGCGGGAGGGCCGTGGTGAGCAGTTCTTC. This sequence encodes CASTLEREGRGEQFF.

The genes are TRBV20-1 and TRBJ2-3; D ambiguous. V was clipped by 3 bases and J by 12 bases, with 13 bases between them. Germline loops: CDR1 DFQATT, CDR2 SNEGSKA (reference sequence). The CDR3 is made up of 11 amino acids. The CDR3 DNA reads TGCAGTGCTAGCTCTACCCTTGTTCAGTATTTT. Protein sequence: CSASSTLVQYF.

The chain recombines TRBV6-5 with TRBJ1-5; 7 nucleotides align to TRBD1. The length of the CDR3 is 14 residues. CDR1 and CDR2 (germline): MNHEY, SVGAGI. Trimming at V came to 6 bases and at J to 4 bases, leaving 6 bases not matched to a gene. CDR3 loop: CASRRDSTNQPQHF. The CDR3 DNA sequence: TGTGCCAGCAGACGGGACAGCACAAATCAGCCCCAGCATTTT.

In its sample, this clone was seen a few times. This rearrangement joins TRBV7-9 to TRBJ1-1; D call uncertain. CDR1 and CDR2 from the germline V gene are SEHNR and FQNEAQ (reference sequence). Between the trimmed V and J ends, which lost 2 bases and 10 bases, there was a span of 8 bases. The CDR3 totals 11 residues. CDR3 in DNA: TGTGCCAGCAGCTTACAGTATGGAGCTTTCTTT. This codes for CASSLQYGAFF.

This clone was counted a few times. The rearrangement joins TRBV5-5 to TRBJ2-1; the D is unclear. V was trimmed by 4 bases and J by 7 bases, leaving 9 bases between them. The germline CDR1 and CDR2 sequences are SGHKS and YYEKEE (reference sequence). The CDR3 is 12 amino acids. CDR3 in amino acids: CASSPNGNEQFF. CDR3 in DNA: TGTGCCAGCAGCCCGAACGGGAATGAGCAGTTCTTC.

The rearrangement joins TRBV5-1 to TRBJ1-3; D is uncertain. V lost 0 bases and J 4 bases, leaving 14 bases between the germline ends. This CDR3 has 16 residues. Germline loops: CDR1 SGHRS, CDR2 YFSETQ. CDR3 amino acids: CASSLEADPSGNTIYF. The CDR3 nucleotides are TGCGCCAGCAGCTTGGAAGCGGACCCATCGGGAAACACCATATATTTT.

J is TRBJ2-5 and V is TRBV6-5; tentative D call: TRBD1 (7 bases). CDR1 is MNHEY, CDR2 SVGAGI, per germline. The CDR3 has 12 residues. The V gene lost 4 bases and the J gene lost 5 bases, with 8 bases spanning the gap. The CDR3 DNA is TGTGCCAGCAGTTCAGGGGGGGAGACCCAGTACTTC. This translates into CASSSGGETQYF.

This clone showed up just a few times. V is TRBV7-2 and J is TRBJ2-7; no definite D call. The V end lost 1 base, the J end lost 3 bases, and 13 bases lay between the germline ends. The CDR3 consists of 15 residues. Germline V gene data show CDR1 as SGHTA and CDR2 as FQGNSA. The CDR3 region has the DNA TGTGCCAGCAGCTTAGTCGGCCCTACGGGCTACGAGCAGTACTTC. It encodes CASSLVGPTGYEQYF.

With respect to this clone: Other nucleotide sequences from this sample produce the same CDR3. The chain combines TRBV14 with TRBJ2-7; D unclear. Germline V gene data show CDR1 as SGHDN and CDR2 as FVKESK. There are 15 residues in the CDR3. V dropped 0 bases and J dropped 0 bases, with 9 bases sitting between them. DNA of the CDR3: TGTGCCAGCAGCCAAGATCCGGAGAGCTCCTACGAGCAGTACTTC. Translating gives CASSQDPESSYEQYF.

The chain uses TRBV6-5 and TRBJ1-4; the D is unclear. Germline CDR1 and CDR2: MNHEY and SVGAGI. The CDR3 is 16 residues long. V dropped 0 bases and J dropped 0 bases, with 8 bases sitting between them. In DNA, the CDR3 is TGTGCCAGCAGTTACTCGATCACCGCAACTAATGAAAAACTGTTTTTT. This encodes CASSYSITATNEKLFF.

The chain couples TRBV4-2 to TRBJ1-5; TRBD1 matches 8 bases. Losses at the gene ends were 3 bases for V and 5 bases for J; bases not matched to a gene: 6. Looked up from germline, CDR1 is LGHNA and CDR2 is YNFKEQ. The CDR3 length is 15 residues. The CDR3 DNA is TGTGCCAGCAGCCAGACCGGGACAGGTGATCAGCCCCAGCATTTT. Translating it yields CASSQTGTGDQPQHF.

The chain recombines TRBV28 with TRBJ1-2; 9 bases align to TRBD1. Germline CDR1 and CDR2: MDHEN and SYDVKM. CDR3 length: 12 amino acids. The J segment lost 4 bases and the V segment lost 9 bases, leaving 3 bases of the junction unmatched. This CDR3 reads CARWDRVYGYTF. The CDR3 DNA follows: TGTGCCAGATGGGACAGGGTCTATGGCTACACCTTC.

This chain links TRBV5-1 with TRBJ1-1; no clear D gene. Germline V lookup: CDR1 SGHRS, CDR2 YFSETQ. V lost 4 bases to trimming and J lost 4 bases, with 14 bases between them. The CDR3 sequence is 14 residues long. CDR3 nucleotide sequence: TGCGCCAGCAGCGGTGGTTTTACGGGCACTGAAGCTTTCTTT. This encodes CASSGGFTGTEAFF.

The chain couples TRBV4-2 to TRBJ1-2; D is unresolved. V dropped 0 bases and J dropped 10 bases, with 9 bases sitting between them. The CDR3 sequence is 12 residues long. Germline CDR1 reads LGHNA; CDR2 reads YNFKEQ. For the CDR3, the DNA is TGTGCCAGCAGCCAAGAGGGAAGGTTCTACACCTTC. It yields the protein CASSQEGRFYTF.

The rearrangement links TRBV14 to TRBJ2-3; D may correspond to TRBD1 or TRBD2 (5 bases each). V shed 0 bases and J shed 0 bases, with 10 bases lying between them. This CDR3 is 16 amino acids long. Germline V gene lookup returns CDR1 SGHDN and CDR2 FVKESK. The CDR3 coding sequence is TGTGCCAGCAGCCAAGATTCCGGGACCAGCACAGATACGCAGTATTTT. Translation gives CASSQDSGTSTDTQYF.

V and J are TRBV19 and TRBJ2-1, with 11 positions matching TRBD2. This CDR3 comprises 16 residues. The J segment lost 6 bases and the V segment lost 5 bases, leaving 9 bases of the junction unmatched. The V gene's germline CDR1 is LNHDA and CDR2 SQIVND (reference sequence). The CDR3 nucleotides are TGTGCCAGTAGTGGGGGCGCTAGCGGGAGGATCAATGAGCAGTTCTTC. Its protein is CASSGGASGRINEQFF. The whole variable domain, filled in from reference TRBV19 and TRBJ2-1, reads DGGITQSPKYLFRKEGQNVTLSCEQNLNHDAMYWYRQDPGQGLRLIYYSQIVNDFQKGDIAEGYSVSREKKESFPLTVTSAQKNPTAFYLCASSGGASGRINEQFFGPGTRLTVL.

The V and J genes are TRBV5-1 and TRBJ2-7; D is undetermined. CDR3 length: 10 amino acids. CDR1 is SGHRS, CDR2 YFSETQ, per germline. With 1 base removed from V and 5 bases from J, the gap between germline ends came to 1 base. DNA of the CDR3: TGCGCCAGCAGCTTGAACGAGCAGTACTTC. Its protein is CASSLNEQYF.

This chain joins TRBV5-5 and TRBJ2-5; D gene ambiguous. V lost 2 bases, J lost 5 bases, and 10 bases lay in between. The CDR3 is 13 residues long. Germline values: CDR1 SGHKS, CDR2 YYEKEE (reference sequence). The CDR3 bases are TGTGCCAGCAGCTTAGACAACTGGGAGACCCAGTACTTC. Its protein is CASSLDNWETQYF.

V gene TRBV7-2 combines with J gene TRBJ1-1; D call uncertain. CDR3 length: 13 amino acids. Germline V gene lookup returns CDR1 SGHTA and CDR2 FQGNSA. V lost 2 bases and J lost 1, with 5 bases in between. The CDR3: CASSLWANTEAFF. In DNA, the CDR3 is TGTGCCAGCAGCTTATGGGCGAACACTGAAGCTTTCTTT.

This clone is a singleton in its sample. The CDR3 DNA is TGTGCCAGCCAGTGGGACATGAACACTGAAGCTTTCTTT. Its translation is CASQWDMNTEAFF. The V and J genes are TRBV2 and TRBJ1-1; a weak D match, TRBD1 (6 bases). Germline V gene lookup returns CDR1 SNHLY and CDR2 FYNNEI. CDR3 size: 13 residues. V lost 8 bases to trimming and J lost 0 bases, with 10 bases between them.

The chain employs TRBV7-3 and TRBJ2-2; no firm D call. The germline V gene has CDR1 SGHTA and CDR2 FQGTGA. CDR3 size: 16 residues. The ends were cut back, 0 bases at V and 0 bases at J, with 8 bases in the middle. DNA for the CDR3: TGTGCCAGCAGCTTAACTCCCCAAGCGAACACCGGGGAGCTGTTTTTT. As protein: CASSLTPQANTGELFF.

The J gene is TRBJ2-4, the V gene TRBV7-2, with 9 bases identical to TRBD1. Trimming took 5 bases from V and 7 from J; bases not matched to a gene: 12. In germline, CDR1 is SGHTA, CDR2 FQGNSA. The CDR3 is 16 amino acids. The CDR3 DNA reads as TGTGCCAGCAGCCCCCGTTCCCGGGACAGGGTGAACATTCAGTACTTC. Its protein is CASSPRSRDRVNIQYF.

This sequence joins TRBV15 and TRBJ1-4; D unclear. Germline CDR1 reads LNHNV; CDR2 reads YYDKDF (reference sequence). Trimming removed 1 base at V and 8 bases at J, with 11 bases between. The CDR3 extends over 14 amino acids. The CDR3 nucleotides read TGTGCCACCAGCAGAGGACAAACCCTAGAAAAACTGTTTTTT. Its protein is CATSRGQTLEKLFF.